The clone carrying this T cell receptor beta chain was found many times. The antigen remains unidentified. The data derive from a study of response to subunit inactivated influenza vaccine. Findings and caveats of the study: Each seasonal flu vaccination may recruit only limited new T cells, authors suggested.

CDR3 size: 14 residues. The V gene lost 5 bases and the J gene lost 2 bases, with 12 bases spanning the gap. TCRdb re-derived calls from the RT-PCR reads in MiXCR, one entry per CDR3 protein. The sample consists of 550,000 to 600,000 distinct CDR3 sequences, 12% of them appearing once. The clonotype originates from a man aged 45-65 years who received an inactivated influenza vaccine. Here the sequenced sample was PBMCs from blood, taken on the day of vaccination. The chain links TRBV12-3 or TRBV12-4 to TRBJ2-5, with D uncertain. The chain's CDR3 is CASSRTPKQETQYF. CDR3 bases: TGTGCCAGCAGTCGGACCCCTAAACAAGAGACCCAGTACTTC.